This TCR beta chain derives from a study of T-cell reconstitution after alpha-beta-depleted transplantation in children (dated by TCRdb to the mid-2010s). In terms of the full investigation: Using TCR repertoire profiling, the study quantitatively followed how T-cell immune reconstitution unfolded in children after TCRalphabeta/CD19-depleted allogeneic hematopoietic cell transplantation. Broad study findings and their caveats: The frequencies of hyperexpanded clones fell over the following months, and after one year, T-cell counts and TCRbeta diversity were mostly attributed to newly produced T cells. About two months after transplant, the apparently early recovery of alphabetaT-cell counts reportedly depended on just several hundred clones that had expanded rapidly and came from non-depleted graft cells. In some patients, the high TCRbeta diversity seen at day 60 was put down to recipient T cells and intrathymic progenitors that had survived conditioning.

Many counts were recorded for this clonotype. It lacks a known antigen. No quality values exist for individual bases; no much larger clone is one base distant. According to the study, the label for this sample's treatment or condition signals: allogeneic hematopoietic cell transplantation with graft depleted of TCRalphabeta T cells and CD19 B cells. TCRalphabeta/CD19-depleted allogeneic hematopoietic cell grafts were given to the transplant recipients, all of whom were children. The library was made by PCR. TCRdb names Illumina HiSeq 2500 as the instrument used. TCR library preparation used molecular barcoding, with unique molecular identifiers applied to normalize quantification of the TCRbeta repertoire. The public reads were reanalyzed by TCRdb: fastp trimming at Q25, MiXCR alignment, in-frame beta chains only. One record per CDR3 amino acid sequence lists the most common genes and DNA. The sample table records 90,000 to 120,000 distinct CDR3 sequences; 5% to 7% of these occur just once. The top ten hold about 23% of the sample.

The source was PBMCs, mostly from graft donor cells, collected 360 days after TCRalphabeta/CD19-depleted stem cell transplant. The TCR was taken from a male patient under 10 years old who had a stem cell transplant for acute lymphoblastic leukemia, so the T cells may come from the graft donor.

The CDR3 reads as follows: CASSTDPLNEQYF. At the DNA level, the sequence is TGCGCCAGCAGCACTGACCCCCTAAACGAGCAGTACTTC. The chain uses TRBV5-1 and TRBJ2-7; the D gene cannot be resolved reliably. Inclusive of the bounding cysteine and phenylalanine, the CDR3 is 13 residues long. Just the 39-base CDR3 DNA is kept, in frame starting at base 1. Trimming at the junction amounts to 4 bases on V and 5 bases on J, and the germline ends lie 13 bases apart. CDR1 SGHRS and CDR2 YFSETQ are derived from the germline V gene.